This T cell receptor beta chain was observed in a study of regulatory T cells in long-lasting Graves disease. Whole-study findings and limits: Persistent patients shared more public clonotypes (about 2,900) than new patients (more than 900).

Described time point: newly diagnosed GD, antithyroid drugs for less than 3 months. PBMC-derived RNA was used for the TCR library. TCR beta libraries were built with iRepertoire HTBI primers and Arm-PCR of CDR3 regions. TCRdb re-called the multiplex PCR reads through MiXCR, storing one row per CDR3 protein. The sample gives under 500,000 distinct CDR3 sequences, roughly 15% of which show up once; 9.5% to 12% is in the top ten. This clonotype occurred many times. Its cognate antigen is unknown. The V gene end was trimmed by 5 bases and the J gene end by 1 base; junction bases not matched to a gene: 6. CDR3 length: 15 amino acids. Per the germline V gene, CDR1 is DFQATT and CDR2 is SNEGSKA (reference sequence). These data were also reused for a study on T cells in Graves' hyperthyroidism and ophthalmopathy. That work contributes: First-round RT-PCR of the TCR CDR3 relied on the HTBI primer set. Blood also carried most thyroid clonotypes expanded above 0.001.

The clonotype comes from a woman in her thirties with Graves disease. The sequencing used peripheral blood mononuclear cells (PBMCs), collected at new diagnosis, from a patient treated with antithyroid drugs. V and J are TRBV20-1 and TRBJ2-3; TRBD2 aligns across 10 bases. CDR3 nucleotides: TGCAGTGCTGTTTCCGGGACTAGCGGCACAGATACGCAGTATTTT. This sequence encodes CSAVSGTSGTDTQYF.